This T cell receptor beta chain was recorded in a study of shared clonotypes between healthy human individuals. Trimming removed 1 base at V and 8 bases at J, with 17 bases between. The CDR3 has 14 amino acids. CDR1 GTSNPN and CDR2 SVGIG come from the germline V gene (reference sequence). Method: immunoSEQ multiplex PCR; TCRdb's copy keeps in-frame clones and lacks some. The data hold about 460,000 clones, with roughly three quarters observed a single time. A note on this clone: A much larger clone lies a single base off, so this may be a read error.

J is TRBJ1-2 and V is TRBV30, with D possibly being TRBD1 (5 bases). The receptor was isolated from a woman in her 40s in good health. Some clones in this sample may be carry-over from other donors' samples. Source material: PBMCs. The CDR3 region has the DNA TGTGCCTGGAGTGGTGTCGGGACGTGGGCGGGCTACACCTTC. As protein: CAWSGVGTWAGYTF.